This TCR beta chain was profiled in a study of blood T cell repertoires in COVID-19. The method was immunoSEQ multiplex PCR; TCRdb's version includes in-frame clones alone and lacks a portion of them. Of about 120,000 clones in the sample, 80% to 90% are singletons; the top ten hold 9.5% to 13%. The length of the CDR3 is 14 residues. V shed 3 bases and J shed 5 bases, with 12 bases lying between them. Germline lookup yields CDR1 SGDLS and CDR2 YYNGEE. Sequencing input: peripheral blood. The sequence was obtained from a human donor in a cohort sampled during active COVID-19. The chain has TRBV9 and TRBJ1-5, with D possibly TRBD1 on 6 matching bases. DNA of the CDR3: TGTGCCAGCAGCGACCGGGACATCTATCAGCCCCAGCATTTT. Translation: CASSDRDIYQPQHF.